By its share, the clone carrying this T cell receptor beta chain is medium-sized. What it binds is not known. As the starting material, 10 ml of fresh peripheral blood yielded the PBMCs. The V end was cut by 5 bases, the J end by 2 bases, with 9 bases between. CDR3 length: 13 residues. The germline gives CDR1 SGHVS, CDR2 FQNEAQ. Amplification of TCR beta CDR3 regions used RNA transcripts. HTBI primers were used in a first-round RT-PCR, which preceded a second-round multiplex PCR. MiXCR, run by TCRdb on the multiplex PCR reads, gives a single entry per CDR3 protein. Among about 15,000 distinct CDR3 sequences, approximately 48% were seen once, and the ten largest hold around 42%. The source of the sample is a study of Graves' ophthalmopathy and Graves' hyperthyroidism. Whole-study results and caveats: Researchers report that a 13-signature model separated ophthalmopathy from stable hyperthyroidism, posting less than 90% sensitivity and 75% to 84% specificity. Blood also carried most expanded thyroid clonotypes exceeding 0.001 frequency. The model's prediction of ophthalmopathy progression had approximately 71% sensitivity and around 78% specificity.

The V call is TRBV7-8, the J call TRBJ1-1; D not certain. The sequence was collected from a woman in her thirties with Graves' ophthalmopathy. Sequences were obtained from peripheral blood. CDR3 nucleotides: TGTGCCAGCAGCCGACTATCTAACACTGAAGCTTTCTTT. It translates to CASSRLSNTEAFF.